This T cell receptor beta chain derives from a study of shared clonotypes between healthy human individuals (TCRdb year 2020). Context from the whole study: Three men and a couple of women, aged 18 to 49 years, made up the cohort. For each donor, three plates each were used for CD4 naive and CD4 memory, two plates were used for CD8 naive, and one plate was used for CD8 memory. Blood TCR repertoires of roughly five healthy adults were deeply sequenced to estimate repertoire size and the extent of clonotype sharing between individuals. To increase sequencing depth and limit assay-specific biases, TCR repertoire library preparation and sequencing were carried out by different laboratories using diverse techniques. Per donor, leukapheresis produced somewhere between about 0.9 and 9 billion PBMCs.

Its CDR3 holds 13 amino acids, cysteine through phenylalanine. The retained sequence is limited to the CDR3, 39 bases, with the frame set at the first base. V gives up 0 bases and J gives up 6 bases, and the segment between their germline ends measures 9 bases. Sequences SGHRS (CDR1) and YFSETQ (CDR2) are obtained from the germline V gene. The donors were healthy, HIV-negative adults who had no recently reported acute infections or vaccinations. Only Caucasian adults living in Nashville, Tennessee, USA were represented among the donors. CD4+ T cells were enriched by magnetic negative selection; naive cells were then positively selected on CD45RA, and the negative fraction formed the memory subset. Blood was collected by leukapheresis, and PBMCs were isolated by Ficoll-Histopaque density gradient centrifugation and then cryopreserved in liquid nitrogen vapor phase. Purity and quantity of every magnetically sorted T cell population were checked by analytical flow cytometry. Each sorted fraction had its genomic DNA isolated and then quantified by UV absorbance on a Nanodrop 2000c.

Study-wide findings and limitations: Rarefaction of sorted-subset datasets indicated incomplete sequencing despite the large sequencing depth. Compared with non-shared clonotypes, clonotypes shared by all four sorted-subset donors had higher generation probabilities. Sharing across a handful of donors was observed for approximately 5% of naive CD4, over 3% of naive CD8, roughly 2.3% of memory CD4, and around 0.44% of memory CD8 clonotypes. Because the study included a small number of donors, the genetic and exposure-history diversity represented was limited. Naive subsets generally had larger estimated clonotype richness than memory subsets did. Sampling was restricted to blood, and TCR repertoires in tissue are likely to differ from TCR repertoires in blood. Based on pairwise subsampling, the degree of clonotype sharing among donors was expected to be affected by sequencing depth.

Concerning this clone itself: Its binding antigen is unknown. Nothing much larger sits one base from this clone, and base qualities are not available.

TCR CDR3 regions were amplified from genomic DNA by multiplex PCR using the deep immunoSEQ assay. Genomic DNA extracted from each cell subset was distributed evenly over all wells of several immunoSEQ 96-well plates, and each plate served as one replicate. For sorted subsets, each replicate PCR was loaded with roughly 200 ng genomic DNA, equivalent to 25,000 to 30,000 T cell genomes. Purified libraries were measured with a Qubit 3.0 fluorometer, size-checked on a Bioanalyzer 2100, and measured again with the KAPA Library Quantification kit. Each immunoSEQ 96-well plate was sequenced on its own single-read 150-cycle Illumina NextSeq 550 flow cell. From the authors' description of their analysis: Because the immunoSEQ output included only junctional sequences and no quality scores, the filtering could not be the same as the filtering used for full-length reads. To assign V/J genes and CDR3, sequences were annotated against IMGT germline references using PyIR, a Python wrapper for IgBLAST v1.9. Reads were removed for weak V/J assignments (E-value above 1e-6), missing CDR3, stop codons, out-of-frame junctions, or ambiguous translated residues. V3J clonotypes were defined by identical inferred V gene, J gene, and CDR3 amino acid sequence. Percentage overlap between repertoires was computed as shared unique clonotypes divided by the size of the smaller repertoire. Richness of each repertoire was evaluated using RTK rarefaction, the Chao1 estimator, and Recon v2.1 estimates of unobserved clonotypes. For all TCRbeta clonotypes obtained by the gDNA method from a few donors, generation probabilities were computed with OLGA. The table was pulled from immuneACCESS by TCRdb, which kept in-frame rearrangements only. Such tables lose some clones; where checked, under half of the loss comes from unresolved V genes, and the rest has no known cause. V and J calls and clone size are given by that table; D and trimming were obtained from the DNA. In this sample the table shows 2 million to 2.5 million clones, around 93% of which occur a single time. Of the sample, 0.37% falls within the top ten clones.

This clonotype was sampled from a man in his late teens or twenties in good health. Some clones in this sample may be carry-over from other donors' samples. The sample consisted of naive CD4+ T cells from PBMCs. This sample's cell subset or site label indicates: CD45RA+ positively selected. The chain links TRBV5-1 with TRBJ1-2; TRBD1 is perhaps the D gene, given 6 matching bases. Here the CDR3 is given as CASSLEGGHGYTF. The nucleotide sequence is given as TGCGCCAGCAGCTTGGAAGGGGGTCATGGCTACACCTTC.